This T cell receptor beta chain came from a study of T cell responses to AZD1222 COVID-19 vaccine. This clone was seen a handful of times. Its antigen remains unknown. Germline V gives CDR1 LNHDA, CDR2 SQIVND (reference sequence). V was trimmed by 1 base and J by 10 bases, leaving 14 bases between them. The CDR3 contains 15 residues. Study conclusions and caveats: Donors were largely white British and mainly female; clonal diversity was possibly underestimated. Only a handful of people who got AZD1222 tested seropositive at baseline.

Sequencing was performed with immunoSEQ multiplex PCR; in TCRdb, only in-frame clones are kept and a portion is missing. Among roughly 150,000 clones listed, 90% to 95% were seen once. The source of this sequence is an adult who received the AZD1222 COVID-19 vaccine. The chain employs TRBV19 and TRBJ1-6; no clear D. The source was peripheral blood, collected 28 days after the second AZD1222 dose. The CDR3 DNA reads TGTGCCAGTAGTATAGTTTCGGGGAATGGGTCACCCCTCCACTTT. Translation gives CASSIVSGNGSPLHF.